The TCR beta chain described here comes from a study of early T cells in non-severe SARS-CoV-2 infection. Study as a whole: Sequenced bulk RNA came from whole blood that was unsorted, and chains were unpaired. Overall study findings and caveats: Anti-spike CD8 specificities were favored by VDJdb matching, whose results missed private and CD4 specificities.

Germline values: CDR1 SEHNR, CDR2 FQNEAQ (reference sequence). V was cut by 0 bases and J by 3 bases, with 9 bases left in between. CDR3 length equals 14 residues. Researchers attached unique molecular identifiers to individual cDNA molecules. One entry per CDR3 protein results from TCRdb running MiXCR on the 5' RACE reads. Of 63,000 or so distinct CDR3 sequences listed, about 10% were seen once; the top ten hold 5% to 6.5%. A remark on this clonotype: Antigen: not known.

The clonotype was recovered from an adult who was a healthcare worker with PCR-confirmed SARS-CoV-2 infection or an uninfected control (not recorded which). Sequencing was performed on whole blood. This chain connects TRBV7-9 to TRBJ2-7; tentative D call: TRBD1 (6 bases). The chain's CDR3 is CASSLARQDYEQYF. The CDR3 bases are TGTGCCAGCAGCTTAGCTAGACAGGACTACGAGCAGTACTTC. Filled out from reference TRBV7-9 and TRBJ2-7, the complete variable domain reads DTGVSQNPRHKITKRGQNVTFRCDPISEHNRLYWYRQTLGQGPEFLTYFQNEAQLEKSRLLSDRFSAERPKGSFSTLEIQRTEQGDSAMYLCASSLARQDYEQYFGPGTRLTVT.